This T cell receptor (beta chain) was identified during a study of vaccination effects on CD4 cells after COVID-19. Expansion of antigen-specific CD4+ T cells with viral peptide pools was carried out by the ViraFEST assay before sequencing. Subsequent to a culture period of approximately 11 days, CD4+ T cells were isolated. Prior SARS-CoV-2 infection was absent in the vaccine recipients, as shown by negative nucleocapsid antibodies. A density of approximately 2 million PBMC per well was used; these cells were cultured with around 11 IU/ml IL-2 and roughly 9.2 ug/ml peptides. A half-medium replacement with IL-2 medium was carried out on days 3 and 7. After removal of 0 bases from V and 7 bases from J, the junction contained 2 bases not matched to a gene. The CDR3 loop spans 16 amino acids. Germline V lookup: CDR1 MNHEY, CDR2 SVGAGI. As for this clone: Its antigen is unknown.

Assay: immunoSEQ multiplex PCR; the TCRdb copy retains only in-frame clones and omits some. The repertoire holds more than 20,000 clones, with roughly 70% as singletons. General observations from the study: Marked contraction was observed in infection-induced and vaccine-induced clones late after vaccination. Only a few convalescent patients and no early post-infection timepoints featured in the study.

The TCR was taken from a human donor who received a COVID-19 vaccine. Material: CD4+ T cells from PBMCs cultured with SARS-CoV-2 spike peptides, obtained before COVID-19 vaccination. The rearrangement uses TRBV6-5 and TRBJ1-6; 11 positions agree with TRBD1. CDR3 sequence: CASSYSGDRGNSPLHF. CDR3 nucleotide sequence: TGTGCCAGCAGTTACTCGGGGGACAGGGGGAATTCACCCCTCCACTTT.